The 14 T cell receptor beta chains given below trace back to one sample, sequenced in a study of T-cell reconstitution after alpha-beta-depleted transplantation in children (dated by TCRdb to 2016 to 2018). Receptor amplification or capture employed PCR. The sequencer was an Illumina HiSeq 2500. To normalize quantification of the TCRbeta repertoire, the TCR libraries were built with molecular barcoding that relied on unique molecular identifiers. In TCRdb, the public reads were trimmed at Q25 with fastp and aligned with MiXCR, with productive beta chains retained. Records with the same CDR3 protein are collapsed into one entry carrying the most frequent genes and DNA. Present in this sample are 130,000 to 150,000 distinct CDR3 sequences, around 9% of which were seen just once. The biggest ten clones account for 15% to 20% of the sample. The treatment or condition label of this sample denotes: allogeneic hematopoietic cell transplantation with graft depleted of TCRalphabeta T cells and CD19 B cells.

The sequencing here drew on PBMCs, mostly from graft donor cells, taken 180 days after TCRalphabeta/CD19-depleted stem cell transplant. Every receptor here comes from a female patient younger than 10 who had a stem cell transplant for congenital amegakaryocytic thrombocytopenia, so the T cells may come from the graft donor.

CDR3 sequence (DNA): TGTGCCAGCACCCCCGTAAGGGAAGCGGACTATGGCTACACCTTC. Its protein product is CASTPVREADYGYTF. The chain uses TRBV6-1 and TRBJ1-2; D is undetermined. This CDR3 spans 15 amino acids. Deletions cut 7 bases from V and 3 bases from J, with 18 bases between. CDR1 and CDR2 (germline): MNHNS, SASEGT.

Ten or more counts support this clonotype. The CDR3 bases are TGCAGTGCTAGAACGGACAGGTATAACACTGAAGCTTTCTTT. This codes for CSARTDRYNTEAFF. The J gene is TRBJ1-1, the V gene TRBV20-1; 7 nucleotides match TRBD1. V lost 2 bases to trimming and J lost 2 bases; unmatched junction nucleotides: 5. The CDR3 has 14 amino acids. Germline-derived CDR1 and CDR2 are DFQATT and SNEGSKA (reference sequence).

The chain has TRBV7-6 and TRBJ2-7, with TRBD2 matching over 15 bases. From germline, CDR1 is SGHVS and CDR2 FNYEAQ. V trimming: 5 bases; J trimming: 2 bases; junction bases outside the gene matches: 13. This CDR3 contains 19 residues. CDR3 nucleotides: TGTGCCAGCAGCAGCGGACTAGCGGGAGGGGAATTGATACCCTACGAGCAGTACTTC. It codes for CASSSGLAGGELIPYEQYF.

This clonotype came up many times. This chain uses TRBV20-1 with TRBJ2-3, with 8 bases fitting TRBD1. The CDR3 extends over 14 amino acids. Germline V gene sequence: CDR1 DFQATT, CDR2 SNEGSKA (reference sequence). V lost 5 bases to trimming and J lost 2 bases; unmatched junction nucleotides: 6. In nucleotides, the CDR3 is TGCAGTGCTTCGGACAGGGTGACCACAGATACGCAGTATTTT. This codes for CSASDRVTTDTQYF.

The chain links TRBV24-1 to TRBJ2-2, with a possible D match to TRBD1 (5 bases). This CDR3 has 15 residues. Germline assignment: CDR1 KGHDR and CDR2 SFDVKD. V was trimmed by 3 bases and J by 6 bases, leaving 13 bases between them. This CDR3 is CATSDDRVVPGELFF. The CDR3 coding sequence is TGTGCCACCAGTGATGACAGAGTCGTTCCCGGGGAGCTGTTTTTT.

The rearrangement uses TRBV12-3 or TRBV12-4 and TRBJ1-4; D is perhaps TRBD1 (6 bases). The CDR3 totals 15 residues. V shed 2 bases and J shed 4 bases, with 11 bases lying between them. The CDR3 bases are TGTGCCAGCAGTTTATGGGGGGCGGGTAATGAAAAACTGTTTTTT. As protein: CASSLWGAGNEKLFF.

The V and J genes are TRBV7-8 and TRBJ2-5, with D unresolved. The germline gives CDR1 SGHVS, CDR2 FQNEAQ. This CDR3 comprises 14 residues. The V end lost 0 bases, the J end lost 5 bases, and 10 bases lay between the germline ends. The CDR3 loop reads CASSLASTRETQYF. The CDR3, as DNA: TGTGCCAGCAGCTTAGCGTCCACGAGGGAGACCCAGTACTTC.

Regarding this clonotype: A much larger clone lies one base from this, so it may be a read error. The chain employs TRBV29-1 and TRBJ2-3; TRBD2 matches 12 bases. The CDR3 loop spans 16 amino acids. Germline trimming cut 3 bases from V and 1 base from J; bases unmatched to any gene: 5. Germline V gene lookup returns CDR1 SQVTM and CDR2 ANQGSEA. CDR3 amino acids: CSVDFGLAGRTDTQYF. The CDR3 DNA sequence: TGCAGCGTTGATTTTGGACTAGCGGGGCGCACAGATACGCAGTATTTT.

The table lists this clonotype with a few counts. The chain links TRBV28 to TRBJ2-3; D perhaps matches TRBD1 (6 bases). Trimming shortened V by 7 bases and J by 5 bases, and 22 bases separated the two germline ends. The germline V gene has CDR1 MDHEN and CDR2 SYDVKM. This CDR3 comprises 16 residues. The CDR3 DNA is TGTGCCAGCAAACTCTGGTTGGGGGCGCGTGGAGATACGCAGTATTTT. Its translation: CASKLWLGARGDTQYF.

The sample holds many counts of this clonotype. The CDR3 here is CASSYTVGGYEQYF. For the CDR3, the DNA is TGTGCCAGCAGTTACACGGTTGGGGGGTACGAGCAGTACTTC. This rearrangement joins TRBV12-3 or TRBV12-4 to TRBJ2-7; a weak D match, TRBD2 (6 bases). V was trimmed by 4 bases and J by 4 bases, leaving 14 bases between them. The CDR3 spans 14 residues.

This clonotype was seen at least ten times. The chain has TRBV5-6 and TRBJ1-5; weak D call: TRBD1 (5 bases). Between the trimmed V and J ends, which lost 0 bases and 5 bases, there was a span of 9 bases. Germline loops: CDR1 SGHDT, CDR2 YYEEEE. The CDR3 spans 14 residues. The CDR3 nucleotides are TGTGCCAGCAGCTTGGTAGGGGCCGATCAGCCCCAGCATTTT. It is translated as CASSLVGADQPQHF.

This clonotype appeared a few times. This chain links TRBV6-5 with TRBJ1-2; 11 nucleotides align to TRBD1. This CDR3 spans 16 amino acids. Looked up from germline, CDR1 is MNHEY and CDR2 is SVGAGI. The trim removed 7 bases at V and 4 bases at J, leaving 11 bases unmatched. In DNA, the CDR3 is TGTGCCAGCAATCCTCTAGGGACAGGGGGGGGCTATGGCTACACCTTC. This gives the protein CASNPLGTGGGYGYTF.

This clonotype was detected many times. The rearrangement links TRBV5-4 to TRBJ1-2; 12 positions agree with TRBD1. The CDR3 loop spans 13 amino acids. The germline V gene encodes CDR1 SGHNT and CDR2 YYREEE (reference sequence). With 3 bases clipped from V and 10 bases from J, the junction kept 4 bases outside the gene matches. CDR3 sequence reads: CASSWDRGLDYTF. The CDR3, as DNA: TGTGCCAGCAGCTGGGACAGGGGGCTGGACTACACCTTC.

This clonotype was observed a few times. This CDR3 is CSAVRGAGIQETQYF. CDR3 nucleotide sequence: TGCAGTGCTGTAAGGGGAGCAGGGATCCAAGAGACCCAGTACTTC. The chain carries TRBV20-1 and TRBJ2-5, with D tentatively TRBD1 or TRBD2 (5 bases each). V lost 5 bases and J 1 base, leaving 17 bases between the germline ends. The germline CDR1 and CDR2 sequences are DFQATT and SNEGSKA (reference sequence). The CDR3 spans 15 residues.